A single sample is the source of the 11 T cell receptor beta chains below, sequenced in a study of CD8 T cells in ankylosing spondylitis. TCRdb processed the 5' RACE reads anew with MiXCR; each CDR3 protein has one entry. The sample contains about 90,000 distinct CDR3 sequences, around 30% of which appear only once. Sample: blood, either unsorted or a sorted T cell fraction (not recorded which). These receptors all come from a male donor with ankylosing spondylitis or in good health (not recorded which).

The CDR3 reads CASSVAGGTNTEAFF. CDR3 DNA sequence: TGTGCCAGCAGCGTAGCTGGAGGGACTAACACTGAAGCTTTCTTT. This chain uses TRBV9 with TRBJ1-1; the D gene is possibly TRBD1 (5 bases). Looked up from germline, CDR1 is SGDLS and CDR2 is YYNGEE. V gave up 0 bases and J gave up 2 bases, with 11 bases separating them. The CDR3 is made up of 15 amino acids.

This clonotype was counted only a few times. J is TRBJ2-5 and V is TRBV12-3 or TRBV12-4; D might be TRBD1 (5 bases). V lost 0 bases and J lost 5, with 16 bases in between. The CDR3 covers 16 residues. In nucleotides, the CDR3 is TGTGCCAGCAGTTTAGCCGTTCCTTCGAAGGGGGAGACCCAGTACTTC. Translated: CASSLAVPSKGETQYF.

This chain uses TRBV5-1 with TRBJ2-6; D perhaps matches TRBD1 (7 bases). The CDR3 is made up of 16 amino acids. CDR1 is SGHRS and CDR2 is YFSETQ in the germline V gene. The germline V and J ends were trimmed by 7 bases and 0 bases, with 14 bases remaining between them. CDR3 sequence reads: CASGGTALSGANVLTF. The CDR3, as DNA: TGCGCCAGCGGGGGGACAGCCCTCTCTGGGGCCAACGTCCTGACTTTC.

This clonotype was observed a handful of times. The chain carries TRBV5-1 and TRBJ2-5; 12 bases are a match to TRBD2. Germline loops: CDR1 SGHRS, CDR2 YFSETQ. CDR3 length: 15 amino acids. The V segment lost 4 bases and the J segment 5 bases; nucleotides outside the gene matches: 6. CDR3 nucleotides: TGCGCCAGCAGCACCCGACTAGCGGGAGCGGAGACCCAGTACTTC. It is translated as CASSTRLAGAETQYF.

This clonotype has just a few counts. This rearrangement joins TRBV6-5 to TRBJ1-1; no clear D gene. Between the trimmed V and J ends, which lost 2 bases and 4 bases, there was a span of 11 bases. Germline V lookup: CDR1 MNHEY, CDR2 SVGAGI. CDR3 length equals 14 residues. CDR3 region: CASSYVGSITEAFF. CDR3 nucleotide sequence: TGTGCCAGCAGTTACGTGGGGAGTATCACTGAAGCTTTCTTT.

This sequence joins TRBV25-1 and TRBJ1-2; a possible D gene is TRBD1 (6 bases). Germline CDR1 MGHDK, CDR2 SYGVNS. The V end was cut by 4 bases, the J end by 5 bases, with 17 bases between. CDR3 length: 15 amino acids. The CDR3 here is CASSAYRDTTYGYTF. The CDR3 DNA reads as TGTGCCAGCAGTGCCTACCGGGACACAACTTATGGCTACACCTTC.

As concerns this clonotype: One end of the junction varies from germline; a read error may be responsible. The chain has TRBV7-8 and TRBJ1-1; D unclear. Germline V CDR1 and CDR2: SGHVS, FQNEAQ. The CDR3 runs 17 residues. The CDR3 spells CASRLGQSWALNTEAFF. CDR3 bases: TGTGCCAGCAGATTAGGGCAGTCATGGGCTTTGAACACTGAAGCTTTCTTT.

This clonotype has just a few counts. The gene calls are TRBV5-1 and TRBJ1-1; D unclear. Germline CDR1 SGHRS, CDR2 YFSETQ. V dropped 0 bases and J dropped 4 bases, with 10 bases sitting between them. The CDR3 consists of 14 residues. The CDR3 reads CASSLGGGRTEAFF. CDR3 nucleotide sequence: TGCGCCAGCAGCTTGGGGGGAGGGCGCACTGAAGCTTTCTTT.

CDR3 amino acids: CASSLAAGADTQYF. The CDR3 nucleotides read TGCGCCAGCAGCTTGGCCGCAGGGGCAGATACGCAGTATTTT. The genes are TRBV5-1 and TRBJ2-3; tentative D call: TRBD1 (6 bases). The germline V gene encodes CDR1 SGHRS and CDR2 YFSETQ. The CDR3 spans 14 residues. Trimming shortened V by 0 bases and J by 4 bases, and 9 bases separated the two germline ends.

This clonotype was found a few times. This chain connects TRBV18 to TRBJ1-5, with 10 bases fitting TRBD1. Trimming removed 6 bases from V and 4 bases from J; junction bases left unmatched: 6. Germline assignment: CDR1 KGHSH and CDR2 LQKENI. The CDR3 runs 15 residues. The CDR3 here is CASSDRGNSNQPQHF. The CDR3 coding sequence is TGTGCCAGCTCGGACAGGGGGAATTCGAATCAGCCCCAGCATTTT.

The rearrangement joins TRBV20-1 to TRBJ2-1; the match to TRBD2 covers 8 bases. CDR3 length equals 16 residues. CDR1 DFQATT and CDR2 SNEGSKA come from the germline V gene (reference sequence). V dropped 1 base and J dropped 0; count of bases not matched to a gene: 5. In nucleotides, the CDR3 is TGCAGTGCTAGAGTGCGGGGGGTCAGCTCCTACAATGAGCAGTTCTTC. It specifies CSARVRGVSSYNEQFF.